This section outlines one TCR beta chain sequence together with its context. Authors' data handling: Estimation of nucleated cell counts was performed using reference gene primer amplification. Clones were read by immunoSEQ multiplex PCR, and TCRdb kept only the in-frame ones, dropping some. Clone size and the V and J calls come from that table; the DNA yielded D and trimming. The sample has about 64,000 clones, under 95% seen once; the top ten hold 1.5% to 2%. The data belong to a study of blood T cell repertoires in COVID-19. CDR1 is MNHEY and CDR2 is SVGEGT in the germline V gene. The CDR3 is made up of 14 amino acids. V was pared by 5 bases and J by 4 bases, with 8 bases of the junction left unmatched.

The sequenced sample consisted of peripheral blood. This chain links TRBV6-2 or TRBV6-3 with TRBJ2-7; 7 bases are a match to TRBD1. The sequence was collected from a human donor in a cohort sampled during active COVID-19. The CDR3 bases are TGTGCCAGCAGTGCCGGGACAGCCCCGTACGAGCAGTACTTC. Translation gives CASSAGTAPYEQYF.